This T cell receptor beta chain was sequenced for a study of blood T cell repertoires in COVID-19. V lost 2 bases and J lost 2; bases outside the gene matches: 6. Germline lookup yields CDR1 MRHNA and CDR2 SNTAGT. The CDR3 length is 16 residues. TCRdb's copy holds only in-frame clones and misses some; the assay was immunoSEQ multiplex PCR. This sample has over 85,000 clones; roughly 85% occur once, and the top ten carry approximately 40%. The sequencing input was peripheral blood. The V call is TRBV6-4, the J call TRBJ2-1; 7 nucleotides agree with TRBD2. The receptor's source is a man aged 80 or over with acute or convalescent COVID-19. The CDR3 sequence: CASSDLGGSPYNEQFF. The CDR3 bases are TGTGCCAGCAGTGACCTCGGCGGGAGCCCCTACAATGAGCAGTTCTTC.